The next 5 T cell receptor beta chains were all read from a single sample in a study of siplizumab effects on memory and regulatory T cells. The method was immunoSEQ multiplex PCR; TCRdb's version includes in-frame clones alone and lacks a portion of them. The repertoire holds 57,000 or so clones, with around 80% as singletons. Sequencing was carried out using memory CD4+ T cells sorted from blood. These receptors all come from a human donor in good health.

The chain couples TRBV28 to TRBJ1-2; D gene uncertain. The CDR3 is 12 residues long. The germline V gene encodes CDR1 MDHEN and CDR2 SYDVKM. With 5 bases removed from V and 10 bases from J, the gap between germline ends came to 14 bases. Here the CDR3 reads CASSPYPAFYTF. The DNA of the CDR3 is TGTGCCAGCAGTCCCTACCCCGCATTCTACACCTTC.

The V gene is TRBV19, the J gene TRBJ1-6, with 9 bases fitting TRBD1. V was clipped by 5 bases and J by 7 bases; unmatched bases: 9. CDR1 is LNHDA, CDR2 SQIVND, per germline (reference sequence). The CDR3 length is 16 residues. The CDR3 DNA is TGTGCCAGTAGTGAAACAGGGGGCAGCACGAATTCACCCCTCCACTTT. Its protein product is CASSETGGSTNSPLHF.

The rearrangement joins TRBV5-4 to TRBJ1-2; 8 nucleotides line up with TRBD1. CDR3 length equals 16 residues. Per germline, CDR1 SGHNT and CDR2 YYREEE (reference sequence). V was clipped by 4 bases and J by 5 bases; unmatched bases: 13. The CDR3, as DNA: TGTGCCAGCAGCCAAGATAACTCGGGACAGGTATATGGCTACACCTTC. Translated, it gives CASSQDNSGQVYGYTF.

CDR3 nucleotides: TGTGCCAGCTCACCGGTTTCCCAAGAGACCCAGTACTTC. Amino acid sequence: CASSPVSQETQYF. The chain links TRBV18 to TRBJ2-5; no firm D call. The V end lost 3 bases, the J end lost 1 base, and 6 bases lay between the germline ends. The CDR3 contains 13 residues. CDR1 is KGHSH, CDR2 LQKENI, per germline.

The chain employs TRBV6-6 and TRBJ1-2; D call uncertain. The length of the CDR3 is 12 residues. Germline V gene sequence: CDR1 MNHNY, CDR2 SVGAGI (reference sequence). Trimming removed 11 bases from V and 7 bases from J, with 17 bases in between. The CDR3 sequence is CASEAGIGGYTF. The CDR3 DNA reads TGTGCCTCTGAGGCGGGGATCGGTGGCTACACCTTC.